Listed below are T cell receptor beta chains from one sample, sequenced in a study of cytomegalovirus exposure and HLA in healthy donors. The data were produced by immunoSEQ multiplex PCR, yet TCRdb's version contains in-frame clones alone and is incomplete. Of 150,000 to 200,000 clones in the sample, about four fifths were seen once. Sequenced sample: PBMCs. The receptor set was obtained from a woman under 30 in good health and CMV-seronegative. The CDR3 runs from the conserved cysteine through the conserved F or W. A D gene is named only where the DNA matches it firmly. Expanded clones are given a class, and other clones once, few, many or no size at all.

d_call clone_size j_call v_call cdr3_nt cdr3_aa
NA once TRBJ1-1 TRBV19 TGTGCCAGTAGTGTCTTAGGGGGGGAGGGCACTGAAGCTTTCTTT CASSVLGGEGTEAFF
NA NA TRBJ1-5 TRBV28 TGTGCCAGCAGCTTTGGGGGGTCGAGCAATCAGCCCCAGCATTTT CASSFGGSSNQPQHF
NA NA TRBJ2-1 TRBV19 TGTGCCAGTAGTATAGGCAGGGTGGGATACAATGAGCAGTTCTTC CASSIGRVGYNEQFF
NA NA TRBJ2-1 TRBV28 TGTGCCAGCAGTAACTGGGAGGACTCCTACAATGAGCAGTTCTTC CASSNWEDSYNEQFF
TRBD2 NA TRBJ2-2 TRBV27 TGTGCCAGCAGTTACAGCGGGACGAACACCGGGGAGCTGTTTTTT CASSYSGTNTGELFF
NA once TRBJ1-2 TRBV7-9 TGTGCCAGCAGCCCCCCCGGACGGACTTCCTATGGCTACACCTTC CASSPPGRTSYGYTF
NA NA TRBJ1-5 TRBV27 TGTGCCAGCAGTACAGGGTTTGGCAATCAGCCCCAGCATTTT CASSTGFGNQPQHF
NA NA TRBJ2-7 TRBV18 TGTGCCAGCTCACCCCCTAGCTCCTACGAGCAGTACTTC CASSPPSSYEQYF
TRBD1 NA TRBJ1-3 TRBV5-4 TGTGCCAGCAGAGGGACAGGTGGAAGCACCATATATTTT CASRGTGGSTIYF
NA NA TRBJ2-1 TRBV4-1 TGCGCCAGCAGCCGAGTCTACAATGAGCAGTTCTTC CASSRVYNEQFF
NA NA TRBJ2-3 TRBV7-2 TGTGCCAGCAGAAAATGGGGGGAGATGGGCACAGATACGCAGTATTTT CASRKWGEMGTDTQYF
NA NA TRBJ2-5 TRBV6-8 TGTGCGACAGTTTGGGCGGGGTCCCAAGAGACCCAGTACTTC CATVWAGSQETQYF
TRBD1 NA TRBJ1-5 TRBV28 TGTGCCAGCAGGAAGCCAGGGGGAGGCAATCAGCCCCAGCATTTT CASRKPGGGNQPQHF
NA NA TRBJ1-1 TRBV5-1 TGCGCCAGCAGCCATGGAACAGGGACCGGTACTGAAGCTTTCTTT CASSHGTGTGTEAFF
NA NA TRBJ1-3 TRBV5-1 TGCGCCAGCGGACGTGCCCCGGGATCTGGAAACACCATATATTTT CASGRAPGSGNTIYF
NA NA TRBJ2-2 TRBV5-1 TGCGCCAGCAGCCAAATTGAGGGGGAGCTGTTTTTT CASSQIEGELFF
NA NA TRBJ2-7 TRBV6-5 TGTGCCAGCAGCAGACTGGCCGACTCCTACGAGCAGTACTTC CASSRLADSYEQYF
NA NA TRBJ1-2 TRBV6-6 TGTGCCAGCAGTTACGAGGGAAGCGGGTATGGCTACACCTTC CASSYEGSGYGYTF
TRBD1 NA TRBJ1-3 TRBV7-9 TGTGCCAGCAGCTCTACTAAACGACAGGGGAGGTTGGACACCATATATTTT CASSSTKRQGRLDTIYF
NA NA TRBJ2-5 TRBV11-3 TGTGCCAGCAGCCCCCAGGACAGCCAAGAGACCCAGTACTTC CASSPQDSQETQYF
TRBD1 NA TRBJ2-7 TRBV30 TGTGCCTGGAGTGGACAGGGCTACGAGCAGTACTTC CAWSGQGYEQYF
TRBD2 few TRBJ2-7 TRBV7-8 TGTGCCAGCACCTACGTTCCGGGAGGGGGGAACTACGAGCAGTACTTC CASTYVPGGGNYEQYF
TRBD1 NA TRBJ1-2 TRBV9 TGTGCCAGCAGCGTAGACCCCAGACAGGGACGGTATGGCTACACCTTC CASSVDPRQGRYGYTF
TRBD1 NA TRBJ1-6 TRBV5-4 TGTGCCAGCAGCTTGAACAGGGGTAATTCACCCCTCCACTTT CASSLNRGNSPLHF